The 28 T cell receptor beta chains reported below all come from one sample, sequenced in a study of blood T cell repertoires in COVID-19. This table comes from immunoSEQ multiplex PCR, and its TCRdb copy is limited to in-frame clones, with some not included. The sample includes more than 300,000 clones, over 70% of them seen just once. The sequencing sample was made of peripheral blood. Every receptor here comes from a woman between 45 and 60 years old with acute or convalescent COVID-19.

CDR3 residues: CASSEYGGGVHEKLFF. The CDR3 region has the DNA TGTGCCAGCAGTGAATATGGGGGAGGTGTACATGAAAAACTGTTTTTT. The chain has TRBV25-1 and TRBJ1-4; D is perhaps TRBD1 (5 bases). This CDR3 comprises 16 residues. CDR1 and CDR2 (germline): MGHDK, SYGVNS. The V end was cut by 0 bases, the J end by 6 bases, with 14 bases between.

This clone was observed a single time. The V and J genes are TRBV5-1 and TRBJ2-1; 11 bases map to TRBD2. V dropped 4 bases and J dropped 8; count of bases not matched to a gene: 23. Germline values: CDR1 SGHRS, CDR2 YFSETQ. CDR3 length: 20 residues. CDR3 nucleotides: TGCGCCAGCAGCCCAACCAAACCCGGGGCTAGCGGGAGGAGCGGCGATGAGCAGTTCTTC. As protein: CASSPTKPGASGRSGDEQFF. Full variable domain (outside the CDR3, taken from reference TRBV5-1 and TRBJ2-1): KAGVTQTPRYLIKTRGQQVTLSCSPISGHRSVSWYQQTPGQGLQFLFEYFSETQRNKGNFPGRFSGRQFSNSRSEMNVSTLELGDSALYLCASSPTKPGASGRSGDEQFFGPGTRLTVL.

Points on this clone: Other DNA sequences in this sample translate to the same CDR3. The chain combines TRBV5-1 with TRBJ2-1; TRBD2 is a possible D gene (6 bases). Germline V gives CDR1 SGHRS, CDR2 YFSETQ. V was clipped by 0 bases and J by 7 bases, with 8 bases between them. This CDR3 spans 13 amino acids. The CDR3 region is CASSLEAGNEQFF. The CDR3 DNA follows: TGCGCCAGCAGCTTGGAGGCGGGAAATGAGCAGTTCTTC. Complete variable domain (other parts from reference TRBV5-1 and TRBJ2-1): KAGVTQTPRYLIKTRGQQVTLSCSPISGHRSVSWYQQTPGQGLQFLFEYFSETQRNKGNFPGRFSGRQFSNSRSEMNVSTLELGDSALYLCASSLEAGNEQFFGPGTRLTVL.

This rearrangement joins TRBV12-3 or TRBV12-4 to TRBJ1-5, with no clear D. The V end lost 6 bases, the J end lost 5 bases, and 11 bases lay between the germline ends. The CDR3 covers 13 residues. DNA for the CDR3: TGTGCCAGCAGCACAAGCGGGGATCAGCCCCAGCATTTT. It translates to CASSTSGDQPQHF.

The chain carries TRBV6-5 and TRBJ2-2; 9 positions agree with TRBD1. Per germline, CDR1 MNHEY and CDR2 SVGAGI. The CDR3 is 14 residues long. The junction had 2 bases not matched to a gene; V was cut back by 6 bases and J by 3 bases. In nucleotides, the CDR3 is TGTGCCAGCAGCCGGACAGGGGACACCGGGGAGCTGTTTTTT. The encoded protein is CASSRTGDTGELFF.

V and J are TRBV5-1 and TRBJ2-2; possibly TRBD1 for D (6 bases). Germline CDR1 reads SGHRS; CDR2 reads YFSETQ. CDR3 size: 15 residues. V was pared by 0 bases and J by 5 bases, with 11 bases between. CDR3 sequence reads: CASSLVAGETGELFF. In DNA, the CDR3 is TGCGCCAGCAGCTTGGTGGCAGGGGAAACCGGGGAGCTGTTTTTT. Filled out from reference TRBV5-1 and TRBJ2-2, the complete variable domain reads KAGVTQTPRYLIKTRGQQVTLSCSPISGHRSVSWYQQTPGQGLQFLFEYFSETQRNKGNFPGRFSGRQFSNSRSEMNVSTLELGDSALYLCASSLVAGETGELFFGEGSRLTVL.

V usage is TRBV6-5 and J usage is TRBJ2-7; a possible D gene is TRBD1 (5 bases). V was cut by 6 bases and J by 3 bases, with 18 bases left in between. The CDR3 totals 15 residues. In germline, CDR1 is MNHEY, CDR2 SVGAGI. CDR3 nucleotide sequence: TGTGCCAGCAGGGACACCTCATCCCACATCTACGAGCAGTACGTC. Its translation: CASRDTSSHIYEQYV.

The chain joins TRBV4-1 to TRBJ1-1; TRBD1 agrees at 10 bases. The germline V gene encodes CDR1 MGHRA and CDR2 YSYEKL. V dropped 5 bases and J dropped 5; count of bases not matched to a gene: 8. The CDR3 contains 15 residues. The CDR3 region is CASSFSGQGDTEAFF. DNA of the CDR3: TGCGCCAGCAGCTTTAGTGGACAGGGGGATACTGAAGCTTTCTTT.

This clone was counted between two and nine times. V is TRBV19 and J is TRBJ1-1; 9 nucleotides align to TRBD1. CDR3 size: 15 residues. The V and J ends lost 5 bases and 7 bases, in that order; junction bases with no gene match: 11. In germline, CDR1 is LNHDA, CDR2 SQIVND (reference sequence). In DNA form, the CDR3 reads TGTGCCAGTAGTCCACACGGACAGGGGACAAATGAAGCTTTCTTT. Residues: CASSPHGQGTNEAFF.

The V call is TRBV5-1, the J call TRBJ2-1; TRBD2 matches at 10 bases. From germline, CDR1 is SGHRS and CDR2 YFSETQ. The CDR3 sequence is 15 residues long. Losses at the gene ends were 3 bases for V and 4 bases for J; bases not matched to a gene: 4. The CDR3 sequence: CASSSRAGGYNEQFF. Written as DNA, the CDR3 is TGCGCCAGCAGCTCCCGAGCGGGGGGGTACAATGAGCAGTTCTTC.

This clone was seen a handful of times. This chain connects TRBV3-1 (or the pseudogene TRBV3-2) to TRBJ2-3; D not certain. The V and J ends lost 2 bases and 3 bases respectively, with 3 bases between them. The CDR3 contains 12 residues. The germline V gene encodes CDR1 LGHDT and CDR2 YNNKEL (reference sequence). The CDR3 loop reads CASSQITDTQYF. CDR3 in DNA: TGTGCCAGCAGCCAAATAACAGATACGCAGTATTTT.

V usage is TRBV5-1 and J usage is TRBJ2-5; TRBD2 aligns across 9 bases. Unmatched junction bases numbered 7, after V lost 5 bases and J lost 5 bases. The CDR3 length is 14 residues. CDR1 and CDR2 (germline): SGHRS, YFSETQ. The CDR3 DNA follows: TGCGCCAGCAGTCCGGAGCGGGGGGATGAGACCCAGTACTTC. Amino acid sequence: CASSPERGDETQYF.

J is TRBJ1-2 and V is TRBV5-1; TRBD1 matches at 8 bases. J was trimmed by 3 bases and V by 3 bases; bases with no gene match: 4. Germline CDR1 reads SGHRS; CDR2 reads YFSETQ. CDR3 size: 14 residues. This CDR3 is CASSYGDRYYGYTF. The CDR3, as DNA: TGCGCCAGCAGCTATGGGGACAGGTACTATGGCTACACCTTC.

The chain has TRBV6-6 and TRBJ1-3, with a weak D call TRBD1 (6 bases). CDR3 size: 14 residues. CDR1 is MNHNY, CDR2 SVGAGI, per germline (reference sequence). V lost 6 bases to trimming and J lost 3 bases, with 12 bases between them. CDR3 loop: CASSHPGVGNTIYF. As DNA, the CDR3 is TGTGCCAGCAGCCATCCAGGGGTTGGAAACACCATATATTTT.

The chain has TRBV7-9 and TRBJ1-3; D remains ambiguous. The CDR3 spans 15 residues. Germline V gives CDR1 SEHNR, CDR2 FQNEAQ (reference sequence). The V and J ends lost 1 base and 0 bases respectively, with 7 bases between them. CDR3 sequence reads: CASSLDTGSGNTIYF. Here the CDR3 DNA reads TGTGCCAGCAGCTTAGACACGGGCTCTGGAAACACCATATATTTT.

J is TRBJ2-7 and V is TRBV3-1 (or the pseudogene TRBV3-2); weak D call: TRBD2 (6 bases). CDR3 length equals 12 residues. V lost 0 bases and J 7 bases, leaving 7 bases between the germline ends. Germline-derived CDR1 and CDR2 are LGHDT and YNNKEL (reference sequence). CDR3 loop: CASSQEGGEQYF. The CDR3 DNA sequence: TGTGCCAGCAGCCAAGAGGGGGGAGAGCAGTACTTC.

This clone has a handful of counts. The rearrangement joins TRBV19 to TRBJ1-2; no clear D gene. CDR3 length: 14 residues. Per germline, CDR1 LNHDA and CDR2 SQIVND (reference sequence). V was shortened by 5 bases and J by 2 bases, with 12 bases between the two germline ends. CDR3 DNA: TGTGCCAGTAGTCCGACACCGGGGAACTATGGCTACACCTTC. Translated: CASSPTPGNYGYTF.

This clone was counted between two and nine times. The CDR3 protein is CASSLATGQGMNQPQHF. CDR3 bases: TGTGCCAGCAGCTTAGCAACGGGACAGGGAATGAATCAGCCCCAGCATTTT. The chain recombines TRBV7-8 with TRBJ1-5, with 9 bases matching TRBD1. The germline V gene encodes CDR1 SGHVS and CDR2 FQNEAQ. V lost 0 bases and J lost 4; bases outside the gene matches: 7. The CDR3 runs to 17 residues.

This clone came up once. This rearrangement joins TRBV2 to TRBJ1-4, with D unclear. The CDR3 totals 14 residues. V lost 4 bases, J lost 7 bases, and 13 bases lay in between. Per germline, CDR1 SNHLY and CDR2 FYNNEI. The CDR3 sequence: CASSVRTRGEKLFF. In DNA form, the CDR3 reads TGTGCCAGCAGTGTGCGAACACGGGGTGAAAAACTGTTTTTT.

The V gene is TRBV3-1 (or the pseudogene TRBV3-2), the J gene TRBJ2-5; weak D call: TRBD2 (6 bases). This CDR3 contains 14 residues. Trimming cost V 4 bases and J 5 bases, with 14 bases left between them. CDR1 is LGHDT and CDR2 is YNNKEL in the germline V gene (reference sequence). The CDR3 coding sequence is TGTGCCAGCAGCCGGGGAGGCCGGGTGGAGACCCAGTACTTC. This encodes CASSRGGRVETQYF.

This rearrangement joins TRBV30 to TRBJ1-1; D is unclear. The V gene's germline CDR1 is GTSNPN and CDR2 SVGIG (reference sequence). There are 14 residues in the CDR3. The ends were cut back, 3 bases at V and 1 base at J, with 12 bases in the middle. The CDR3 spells CAWRYEHWNTEAFF. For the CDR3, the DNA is TGTGCCTGGAGGTACGAGCATTGGAACACTGAAGCTTTCTTT.

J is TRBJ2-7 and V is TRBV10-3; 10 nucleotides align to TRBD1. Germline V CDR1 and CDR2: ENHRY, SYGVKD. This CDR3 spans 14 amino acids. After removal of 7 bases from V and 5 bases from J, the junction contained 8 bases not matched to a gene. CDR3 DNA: TGTGCCATCACAACAGGGACAGGGGACGACGAGCAGTACTTC. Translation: CAITTGTGDDEQYF.

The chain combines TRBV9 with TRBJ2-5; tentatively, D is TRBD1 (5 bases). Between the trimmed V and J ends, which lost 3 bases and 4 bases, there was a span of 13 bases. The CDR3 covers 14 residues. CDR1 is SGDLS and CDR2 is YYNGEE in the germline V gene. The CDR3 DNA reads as TGTGCCAGCAGCGCTAGACAGCTCGGAGAGACCCAGTACTTC. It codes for CASSARQLGETQYF.

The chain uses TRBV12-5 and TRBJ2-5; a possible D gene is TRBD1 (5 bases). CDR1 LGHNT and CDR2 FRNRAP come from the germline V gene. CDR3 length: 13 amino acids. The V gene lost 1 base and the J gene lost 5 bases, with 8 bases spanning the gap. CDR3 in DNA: TGTGCTAGTGGTTTGGAGGGGCGGGAGACCCAGTACTTC. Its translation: CASGLEGRETQYF.

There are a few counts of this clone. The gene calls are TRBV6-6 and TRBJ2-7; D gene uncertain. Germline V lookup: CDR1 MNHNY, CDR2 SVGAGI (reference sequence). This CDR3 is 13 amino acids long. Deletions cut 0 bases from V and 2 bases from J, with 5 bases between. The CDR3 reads CASSYSIAYEQYF. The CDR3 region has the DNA TGTGCCAGCAGTTACTCGATAGCCTACGAGCAGTACTTC.

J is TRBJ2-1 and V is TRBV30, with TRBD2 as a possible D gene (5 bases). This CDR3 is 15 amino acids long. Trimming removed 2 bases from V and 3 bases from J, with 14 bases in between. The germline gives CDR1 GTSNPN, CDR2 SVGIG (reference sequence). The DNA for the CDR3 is TGTGCCTGGAGTCAAGACGGGGTCATCTACAATGAGCAGTTCTTC. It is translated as CAWSQDGVIYNEQFF.

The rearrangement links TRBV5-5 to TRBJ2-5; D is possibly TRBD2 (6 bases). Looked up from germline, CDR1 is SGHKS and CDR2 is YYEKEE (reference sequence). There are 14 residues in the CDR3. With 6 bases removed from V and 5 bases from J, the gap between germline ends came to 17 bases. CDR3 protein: CASTPGVGDETQYF. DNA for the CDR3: TGTGCCAGCACCCCGGGAGTGGGGGACGAGACCCAGTACTTC.

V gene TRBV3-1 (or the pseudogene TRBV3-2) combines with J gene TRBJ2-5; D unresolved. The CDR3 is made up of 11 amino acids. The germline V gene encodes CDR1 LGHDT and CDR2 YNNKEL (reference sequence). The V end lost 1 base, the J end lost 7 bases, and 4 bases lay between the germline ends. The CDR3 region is CASSQGGTQYF. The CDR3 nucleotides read TGTGCCAGCAGCCAAGGAGGGACCCAGTACTTC.